This passage covers 8 T cell receptor beta chains from one sample sequenced in a study of Ad26.COV2.S vaccination and SARS-CoV-2 variants. Libraries were prepared by immunoSEQ multiplex PCR; TCRdb keeps only in-frame clonotypes and omits some of them. Of some 240,000 clones in the sample, approximately 90% were seen once. Treatment described: some 19 received Ad26.COV2.S at low or high dose, single or two shots; about 5 received placebo; per-sample allocation not given. Material that was analyzed had been drawn on day 63 after the first vaccine or placebo injection. The specimen comprised peripheral blood, sampled in a trial of Ad26.COV2.S vaccine versus placebo. The receptors originated from a person between 18 and 65 years old who received the Ad26.COV2.S COVID-19 vaccine or a placebo.

The V gene is TRBV5-1, the J gene TRBJ1-5, with D unresolved. The CDR3 has 13 residues. From germline, CDR1 is SGHRS and CDR2 YFSETQ. Trimming took off 2 bases at V and 8 bases at J, with 11 bases between the two ends. CDR3 DNA sequence: TGCGCCAGCAGCTTAGGCGGGAACGAGCCCCAGCATTTT. Its protein is CASSLGGNEPQHF.

With regard to this clone: Other DNA sequences in the same sample also yield this CDR3. This chain links TRBV5-1 with TRBJ1-4; D perhaps matches TRBD1 (5 bases). CDR3 length equals 14 residues. Germline CDR1 and CDR2: SGHRS and YFSETQ. V was shortened by 0 bases and J by 8 bases, with 11 bases between the two germline ends. The CDR3 DNA reads TGCGCCAGCAGCTTGGCCGACAGCGGCGAAAAACTGTTTTTT. Translation gives CASSLADSGEKLFF.

The chain employs TRBV4-1 and TRBJ2-7; 12 positions match TRBD2. V trimming: 4 bases; J trimming: 0 bases; junction bases outside the gene matches: 7. The length of the CDR3 is 17 residues. Per germline, CDR1 MGHRA and CDR2 YSYEKL. The chain's CDR3 is CASSPNGLAGRSYEQYF. The CDR3 DNA is TGCGCCAGCAGCCCGAATGGACTAGCGGGGCGCTCCTACGAGCAGTACTTC.

The J gene is TRBJ1-6, the V gene TRBV2; 7 bases map to TRBD1. V gave up 6 bases and J gave up 7 bases; unmatched junction bases: 3. Germline CDR1 is SNHLY and CDR2 is FYNNEI. The CDR3 contains 13 residues. CDR3 DNA: TGTGCCAGCAGGATACAGGGGAATTCACCCCTCCACTTT. Translation: CASRIQGNSPLHF.

This sequence joins TRBV6-5 and TRBJ1-1; possibly TRBD1 for D (5 bases). The germline V gene has CDR1 MNHEY and CDR2 SVGAGI. The CDR3 has 12 amino acids. Trimming removed 6 bases from V and 4 bases from J, with 9 bases in between. The CDR3 DNA follows: TGTGCCAGCAGCCCAGGGTTCACTGAAGCTTTCTTT. This encodes CASSPGFTEAFF.

V usage is TRBV11-2 and J usage is TRBJ2-5; 7 bases fit TRBD1. CDR3 size: 15 residues. Trimming took 5 bases from V and 6 from J; bases not matched to a gene: 12. Germline CDR1 and CDR2: SGHAT and FQNNGV. DNA for the CDR3: TGTGCCAGCAGCCCCGGGCAGGGGGTGACAAAGACCCAGTACTTC. Translated, it gives CASSPGQGVTKTQYF.

The rearrangement links TRBV2 to TRBJ2-3, with 7 bases aligning to TRBD2. V lost 0 bases, J lost 5 bases, and 11 bases stayed unmatched. CDR1 and CDR2 (germline): SNHLY, FYNNEI. CDR3 length equals 17 residues. This chain's CDR3 is CASSEALRGRAGDTQYF. In DNA form, the CDR3 reads TGTGCCAGCAGTGAAGCGCTTCGAGGGAGGGCCGGAGATACGCAGTATTTT.

The genes are TRBV18 and TRBJ1-6; 7 bases match TRBD1. The J segment lost 4 bases and the V segment lost 5 bases, leaving 11 bases of the junction unmatched. Germline V gene data show CDR1 as KGHSH and CDR2 as LQKENI. The CDR3 runs to 17 residues. This CDR3 reads CASSFARDSNYNSPLHF. The CDR3 nucleotides are TGTGCCAGCTCATTTGCACGGGACAGCAATTATAATTCACCCCTCCACTTT.